This T cell receptor beta chain was identified during a study of blood T cell repertoires in COVID-19. Germline CDR1 and CDR2: SNHLY and FYNNEI. The V end was cut by 7 bases, the J end by 3 bases, with 13 bases between. This CDR3 region has 13 residues. The repertoire was sequenced with immunoSEQ multiplex PCR; TCRdb's copy has only in-frame clones and lacks some. The sample lists about 65,000 clones, approximately 93% occurring once. V is TRBV2 and J is TRBJ2-7, with TRBD1 as a possible D gene (7 bases). Specimen: peripheral blood. The clonotype originates from a man in his sixties or seventies with active COVID-19. The CDR3 sequence: CASNAGGNYEQYV. CDR3 bases: TGTGCCAGCAACGCAGGGGGGAACTACGAGCAGTACGTC.